Listed here are 10 T cell receptor beta chains from one sample, sequenced in a study of monozygotic twins with inflammatory bowel disease. For each CDR3 protein, TCRdb gives one entry from its re-call of the 5' RACE reads, without DNA. The sample's table shows approximately 100,000 distinct CDR3 sequences. Sequencing used blood. The receptors were sampled from a human donor with ulcerative colitis or Crohn's disease, or a healthy co-twin of an affected twin (not recorded which).

The V and J genes are TRBV12-3 or TRBV12-4 and TRBJ1-3. The CDR3 totals 14 residues. The CDR3 loop is CASSAMSSGNTIYF.

The chain couples TRBV20-1 to TRBJ1-6. The CDR3 runs to 16 residues. Per germline, CDR1 DFQATT and CDR2 SNEGSKA (reference sequence). This CDR3 is CSARVIQNRNNSPLHF.

Here the CDR3 reads CASSLRGSLRGTQYF. The chain employs TRBV28 and TRBJ2-5. Germline values: CDR1 MDHEN, CDR2 SYDVKM. The CDR3 has 15 residues.

The chain links TRBV10-3 to TRBJ1-2. Germline CDR1 and CDR2: ENHRY and SYGVKD. CDR3 size: 13 residues. The CDR3: CAISVSGHYGYTF.

This chain connects TRBV11-2 to TRBJ2-2. The CDR3 spans 13 residues. Germline V gives CDR1 SGHAT, CDR2 FQNNGV. CDR3 protein: CASSLTNTGELFF.

This chain joins TRBV24-1 and TRBJ2-5; TCRdb selects TRBD2, and the lack of DNA leaves this call unchecked. Germline values: CDR1 KGHDR, CDR2 SFDVKD. The CDR3 is made up of 13 amino acids. CDR3 loop: CATRSTSLETQYF.

V and J are TRBV7-9 and TRBJ2-5. This CDR3 region has 15 residues. Germline V gene sequence: CDR1 SEHNR, CDR2 FQNEAQ (reference sequence). The CDR3 sequence is CASSLGSDGKETQYF.

The V call is TRBV7-2, the J call TRBJ2-5. The CDR3 extends over 12 amino acids. Germline CDR1 reads SGHTA; CDR2 reads FQGNSA. CDR3 protein: CASSLARKTQYF.

The chain recombines TRBV7-2 with TRBJ2-4; checking the TCRdb D call of TRBD1 is not possible without DNA. CDR1 SGHTA and CDR2 FQGNSA come from the germline V gene. CDR3 length: 14 residues. The CDR3: CASSLGGGQNIQYF.

This chain links TRBV5-1 with TRBJ2-5; without DNA, the TCRdb call of TRBD1 cannot be checked. Germline-derived CDR1 and CDR2 are SGHRS and YFSETQ. The CDR3 extends over 14 amino acids. CDR3 sequence: CASSLSGQKETQYF.